The source of this TCR beta chain is a study of blood T cell repertoires in COVID-19. Across the study: Italy, Spain and the United States were the sources of the convalescent and acute COVID-19 samples. From T cells, B-cell-depleted T cells, or PBMCs came the material, which was cDNA or gDNA.

Authors' analysis steps: Amplification with reference gene primers provided the estimates of nucleated cell counts. Clones were sequenced by immunoSEQ multiplex PCR, and TCRdb holds only the in-frame ones, with some missing. V, J and clone size are taken as reported in that table, and D and trimming were inferred from the DNA itself. This repertoire shows over 300,000 clones, nearly 90% found once; its top ten account for approximately 7%. This CDR3 spans 14 amino acids. CDR1 is MDHEN, CDR2 SYDVKM, per germline. Deletions cut 7 bases from V and 4 bases from J, with 17 bases between. Sequences were obtained from peripheral blood. The chain employs TRBV28 and TRBJ2-7; D perhaps matches TRBD1 (5 bases). This TCR came from a man between 18 and 29 years old with active or convalescent COVID-19. CDR3 sequence: CASMNQRGGYEQYF. The DNA for the CDR3 is TGTGCCAGCATGAACCAAAGGGGTGGTTACGAGCAGTACTTC.